This TCR beta chain comes out of a study of CD8 T cells in Susac syndrome. Random hexamers primed reverse transcription of about 0.45 to 1 ug RNA. The authors amplified TCR beta CDR3 across 54 Vbeta and 13 Jbeta using immunoSEQ multiplex PCR. TCRdb independently ran MiXCR on the immunoSEQ multiplex PCR reads; one entry per CDR3 protein. The table shows about 120,000 distinct CDR3 sequences, with around 94% occurring only once. The V gene lost 1 base and the J gene lost 0 bases, with 9 bases spanning the gap. CDR1 and CDR2 from the germline V gene are LGHDT and YNNKEL (reference sequence). The CDR3 is 15 amino acids. Patients with Susac syndrome met the recently defined diagnostic criteria for definite or probable disease. Negative isolation was used for CD8+ and CD4+ T cells and FACS enrichment for TEMRA cells.

The J gene is TRBJ1-2, the V gene TRBV3-1, with unresolved D. Material: CD8+ T cells from PBMCs. This TCR came from a human donor with Susac syndrome. In DNA, the CDR3 is TGTGCCAGCAGCCAAGTACCCCGAACTAACTATGGCTACACCTTC. Translated: CASSQVPRTNYGYTF.